The source of this TCR beta chain is a study of cytomegalovirus exposure and HLA in healthy donors. The CDR3 length is 15 residues. Germline CDR1 is GTSNPN and CDR2 is SVGIG (reference sequence). Trimming cost V 5 bases and J 0 bases; bases outside gene matches: 8. The PCR employed 60 Vbeta primers together with 13 Jbeta primers. Data came from immunoSEQ multiplex PCR; TCRdb stores just in-frame clones and leaves some out. The table lists under 170,000 clones, 60% to 85% of them singletons. Study outcomes and limitations: Earlier analysis found most TCR beta V segments productive about 90% or about 30% of the time.

About this clone itself: As yet, its antigen is unknown.

This receptor was obtained from a man aged 50-59 years in good health and CMV-seropositive. Sequenced sample: PBMCs. The chain combines TRBV30 with TRBJ1-1, with 8 bases lining up with TRBD1. DNA of the CDR3: TGTGCCTGGGGACAGGGTGGATTCATGAACACTGAAGCTTTCTTT. Protein: CAWGQGGFMNTEAFF. Filled out from reference TRBV30 and TRBJ1-1, the complete variable domain reads SQTIHQWPATLVQPVGSPLSLECTVEGTSNPNLYWYRQAAGRGLQLLFYSVGIGQISSEVPQNLSASRPQDRQFILSSKKLLLSDSGFYLCAWGQGGFMNTEAFFGQGTRLTVV.